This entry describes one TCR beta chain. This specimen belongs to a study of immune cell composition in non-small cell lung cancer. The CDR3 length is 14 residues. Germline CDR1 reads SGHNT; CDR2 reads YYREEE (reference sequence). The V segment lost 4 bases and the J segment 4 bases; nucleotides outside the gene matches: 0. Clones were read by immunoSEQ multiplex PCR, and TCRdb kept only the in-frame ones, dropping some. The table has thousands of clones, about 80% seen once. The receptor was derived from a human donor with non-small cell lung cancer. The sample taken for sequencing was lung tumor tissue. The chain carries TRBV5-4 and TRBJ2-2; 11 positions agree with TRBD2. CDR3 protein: CASSTSGGTGELFF. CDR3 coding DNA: TGTGCCAGCAGCACTAGCGGGGGCACCGGGGAGCTGTTTTTT.